The next 19 T cell receptor beta chains were all read from a single sample in a study of multiple sclerosis patients with progressive multifocal leukoencephalopathy. Profiling relied on immunoSEQ multiplex PCR, and the TCRdb table lists in-frame clones only, not all of them. Here the sample spans about 32,000 clones, nearly 95% being singletons. Noted time point: before natalizumab initiation. What was sequenced was PBMCs. The receptors were sampled from a man aged 25 to 40 with multiple sclerosis.

In DNA form, the CDR3 reads TGCAGCGTCCAAGGCGCGTCTACCCAAGAGACCCAGTACTTC. This translates into CSVQGASTQETQYF. The chain is built from TRBV29-1 and TRBJ2-5; D is ambiguous. The CDR3 covers 14 residues. Trimming pared 6 bases from V and 1 base from J, leaving 15 bases between. Germline V CDR1 and CDR2: SQVTM, ANQGSEA.

This chain uses TRBV7-2 with TRBJ2-5, with TRBD2 matching over 7 bases. V lost 5 bases to trimming and J lost 2 bases; unmatched junction nucleotides: 8. Germline CDR1 SGHTA, CDR2 FQGNSA. This CDR3 contains 15 residues. The CDR3, as DNA: TGTGCCAGCAGCGGGGTGGCTAGCGGACAAGAGACCCAGTACTTC. The encoded protein is CASSGVASGQETQYF.

The chain recombines TRBV2 with TRBJ2-5, with 8 positions matching TRBD2. The J call may be incorrect, as the DNA end agrees better with TRBJ2-7. Per germline, CDR1 SNHLY and CDR2 FYNNEI. This CDR3 is 13 amino acids long. CDR3 in DNA: TGTGCCAGCATAGCAGCGGGAGATCTCGAGCAGTACTTC. Residues: CASIAAGDLEQYF.

The genes are TRBV11-2 and TRBJ2-7; D perhaps matches TRBD1 (6 bases). V gave up 1 base and J gave up 2 bases, with 9 bases separating them. The CDR3 loop spans 14 amino acids. Per germline, CDR1 SGHAT and CDR2 FQNNGV. The CDR3 nucleotides are TGTGCCAGCAGCTTAGGATCAGGGGCCTACGAGCAGTACTTC. Residues: CASSLGSGAYEQYF. Using reference TRBV11-2 and TRBJ2-7 for the parts outside the CDR3, the full variable domain is EAGVAQSPRYKIIEKRQSVAFWCNPISGHATLYWYQQILGQGPKLLIQFQNNGVVDDSQLPKDRFSAERLKGVDSTLKIQPAKLEDSAVYLCASSLGSGAYEQYFGPGTRLTVT.

This clone appeared a single time. The V and J genes are TRBV5-8 and TRBJ1-2; possibly TRBD1 for D (5 bases). Trimming took 4 bases from V and 2 from J, leaving 18 bases between them. CDR1 SGHTS and CDR2 YDEGEE come from the germline V gene. CDR3 length: 16 amino acids. The CDR3 reads CASSDPGGPENYGYTF. CDR3 DNA: TGTGCCAGCAGCGACCCCGGGGGACCTGAAAACTATGGCTACACCTTC.

V is TRBV7-6 and J is TRBJ1-1, with D perhaps matching TRBD1 (5 bases). V lost 6 bases to trimming and J lost 7 bases, with 12 bases between them. Germline loops: CDR1 SGHVS, CDR2 FNYEAQ. CDR3 length equals 12 residues. CDR3 sequence: CASSPGFFEAFF. The DNA for the CDR3 is TGTGCCAGCAGTCCAGGGTTCTTTGAAGCTTTCTTT.

V usage is TRBV30 and J usage is TRBJ2-4; tentatively, D is TRBD2 (6 bases). V dropped 0 bases and J dropped 6 bases, with 9 bases sitting between them. CDR1 is GTSNPN and CDR2 is SVGIG in the germline V gene (reference sequence). This CDR3 contains 13 residues. CDR3 in DNA: TGTGCCTGGAGTGTACGGGGAGGAAACATTCAGTACTTC. Protein: CAWSVRGGNIQYF.

The rearrangement uses TRBV4-3 and TRBJ2-7, with a possible D match to TRBD1 (5 bases). The CDR3 length is 16 residues. V gave up 1 base and J gave up 4 bases, with 17 bases separating them. Germline V gives CDR1 LGHNA, CDR2 YSLEER. The CDR3 nucleotides read TGCGCCAGCAGCCAAGGGACCGACCTCAGGGCTTACGAGCAGTACTTC. Protein product: CASSQGTDLRAYEQYF.

The chain joins TRBV23-1 to TRBJ2-7; D unclear. TRBV23-1 is filed as an ORF, its function uncertain. V lost 1 base to trimming and J lost 7 bases, with 8 bases between them. The length of the CDR3 is 12 residues. The CDR3, as DNA: TGCGCCAGCAGTCAATATTTGGTGGAGCAGTACTTC. Amino acid sequence: CASSQYLVEQYF.

The chain combines TRBV10-1 with TRBJ2-2, with 8 bases fitting TRBD1. CDR1 and CDR2 (germline): WNHNN, SYGVQD (reference sequence). The CDR3 loop spans 16 amino acids. Trimming cost V 3 bases and J 0 bases; bases outside gene matches: 3. The CDR3 DNA follows: TGCGCCAGCAGTGATAACAGGGGGTCGAACACCGGGGAGCTGTTTTTT. Encoded protein: CASSDNRGSNTGELFF.

This chain uses TRBV13 with TRBJ2-7; D unclear. The V and J ends lost 0 bases and 4 bases respectively, with 13 bases between them. The CDR3 is 15 amino acids. The germline V gene encodes CDR1 PRHDT and CDR2 FYEKMQ (reference sequence). CDR3 sequence (DNA): TGTGCCAGCAGCTTAGGTGGATGGGGATTGTACGAGCAGTACTTC. Protein sequence: CASSLGGWGLYEQYF.

This clone was picked up one time. The CDR3 is CASRDIYGYTF. The CDR3 nucleotides read TGTGCCAGCAGGGACATTTATGGCTACACCTTC. The chain couples TRBV6-5 to TRBJ1-2; a possible D gene is TRBD1 (5 bases). The CDR3 has 11 residues. Trimming removed 6 bases from V and 5 bases from J, with 7 bases in between. Germline assignment: CDR1 MNHEY and CDR2 SVGAGI.

The chain is built from TRBV6-5 and TRBJ2-5; weak D call: TRBD2 (5 bases). This CDR3 contains 13 residues. The V end lost 5 bases, the J end lost 4 bases, and 11 bases lay between the germline ends. Germline V gene sequence: CDR1 MNHEY, CDR2 SVGAGI. As DNA, the CDR3 is TGTGCCAGCAGTAACGGGATCCGAGAGACCCAGTACTTC. Its translation: CASSNGIRETQYF.

The chain recombines TRBV4-2 with TRBJ2-4; 8 bases are shared with TRBD2. CDR1 and CDR2 from the germline V gene are LGHNA and YNFKEQ. The CDR3 spans 15 residues. V lost 0 bases and J lost 3; bases outside the gene matches: 1. CDR3: CASSQEAGVKNIQYF. CDR3 nucleotide sequence: TGTGCCAGCAGCCAAGAAGCGGGAGTCAAAAACATTCAGTACTTC.

The chain joins TRBV11-3 to TRBJ1-2, with TRBD1 matching 7 bases. V trimming: 1 base; J trimming: 12 bases; junction bases outside the gene matches: 8. CDR1 and CDR2 (germline): SGHNT, YENEEA. CDR3 length equals 13 residues. The chain's CDR3 is CASSLGGGASNTF. The CDR3 DNA follows: TGTGCCAGCAGCTTAGGAGGGGGCGCGTCAAACACCTTC.

This clone appeared a single time. The V and J genes are TRBV7-8 and TRBJ1-2; D call uncertain. V lost 5 bases and J 4 bases, leaving 11 bases between the germline ends. This CDR3 is built from 13 residues. The germline gives CDR1 SGHVS, CDR2 FQNEAQ. The CDR3 region has the DNA TGTGCCAGCAGCCCGACTGAGGGCTATGGCTACACCTTC. Translation gives CASSPTEGYGYTF.

The chain joins TRBV15 to TRBJ2-1, with D unclear. The CDR3 loop spans 15 amino acids. V was trimmed by 0 bases and J by 2 bases, leaving 8 bases between them. Germline V gene sequence: CDR1 LNHNV, CDR2 YYDKDF (reference sequence). The CDR3 protein is CATSREPRPYNEQFF. DNA of the CDR3: TGTGCCACCAGCAGAGAACCTAGACCCTACAATGAGCAGTTCTTC.

This clone was seen a single time. The chain employs TRBV30 and TRBJ1-1; D is undetermined. The CDR3 is 14 residues long. Germline CDR1 reads GTSNPN; CDR2 reads SVGIG (reference sequence). V lost 1 base to trimming and J lost 3 bases, with 12 bases between them. The CDR3 nucleotides read TGTGCCTGGAGTGAGTTAGGGTTGGACACTGAAGCTTTCTTT. This codes for CAWSELGLDTEAFF. Full variable domain (rest looked up from reference TRBV30 and TRBJ1-1): SQTIHQWPATLVQPVGSPLSLECTVEGTSNPNLYWYRQAAGRGLQLLFYSVGIGQISSEVPQNLSASRPQDRQFILSSKKLLLSDSGFYLCAWSELGLDTEAFFGQGTRLTVV.

The chain combines TRBV18 with TRBJ2-5; 10 bases match TRBD1. CDR3 size: 15 residues. J lost 1 base, V lost 6 bases, and 5 bases had no gene match. Per germline, CDR1 KGHSH and CDR2 LQKENI. The CDR3 reads CASSRDRGAQETQYF. CDR3 in DNA: TGTGCCAGCTCTCGGGACAGGGGAGCCCAAGAGACCCAGTACTTC.